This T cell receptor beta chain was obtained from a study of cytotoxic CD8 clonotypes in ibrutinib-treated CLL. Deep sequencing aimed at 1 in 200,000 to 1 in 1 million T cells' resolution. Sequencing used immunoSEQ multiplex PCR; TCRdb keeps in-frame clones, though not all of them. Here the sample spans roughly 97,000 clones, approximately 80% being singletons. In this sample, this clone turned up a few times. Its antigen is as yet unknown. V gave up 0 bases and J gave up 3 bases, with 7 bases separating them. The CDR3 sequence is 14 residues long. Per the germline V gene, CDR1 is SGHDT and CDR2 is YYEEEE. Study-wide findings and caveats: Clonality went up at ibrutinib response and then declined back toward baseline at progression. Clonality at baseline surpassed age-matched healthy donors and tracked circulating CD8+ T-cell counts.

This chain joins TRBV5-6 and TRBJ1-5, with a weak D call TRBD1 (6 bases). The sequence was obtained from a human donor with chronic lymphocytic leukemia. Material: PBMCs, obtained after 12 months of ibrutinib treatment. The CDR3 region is CASSLGQANQPQHF. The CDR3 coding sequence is TGTGCCAGCAGCTTGGGACAGGCCAATCAGCCCCAGCATTTT.